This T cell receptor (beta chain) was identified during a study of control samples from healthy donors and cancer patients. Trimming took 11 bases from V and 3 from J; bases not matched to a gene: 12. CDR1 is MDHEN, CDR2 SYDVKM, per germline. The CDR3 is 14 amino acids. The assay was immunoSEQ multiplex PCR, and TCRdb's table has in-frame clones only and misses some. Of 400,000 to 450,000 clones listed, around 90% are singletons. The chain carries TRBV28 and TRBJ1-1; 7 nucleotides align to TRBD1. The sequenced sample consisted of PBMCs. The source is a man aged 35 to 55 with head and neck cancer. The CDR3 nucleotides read TGTGCCTCAGGGAGAACAGGGGTTTACACTGAAGCTTTCTTT. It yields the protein CASGRTGVYTEAFF.